This T cell receptor beta chain was identified during a study of T-cell memory formation after mild COVID-19. Findings of the study overall: Clones which contracted sat mainly in CM and EM if CD4+, and in EMRA if CD8+.

The 5'RACE method, run with constant-segment primers, produced TCR alpha and TCR beta cDNA libraries (carrying sample barcodes and UMIs). In TCRdb, the 5' RACE reads were re-called with MiXCR into one record per CDR3 protein. The sample has about 190,000 distinct CDR3 sequences; roughly 18% are singletons. The CDR3 has 15 residues. Trimming cost V 6 bases and J 10 bases; bases outside gene matches: 14. The V gene's germline CDR1 is MNHEY and CDR2 SVGAGI. Comments on this clonotype: Its antigen is as yet unknown.

The sequencing sample was made of PBMCs or a T cell subset sorted from them (not recorded which). The chain employs TRBV6-5 and TRBJ2-1; TRBD2 aligns across 8 bases. The origin of this receptor is an adult woman who had mild COVID-19 (a few samples of this study predate the infection). Cell type and time point are not known. The CDR3 nucleotides are TGTGCCAGCAGCCCGGGGGAGGCGGGAGGAGACGAGCAGTTCTTC. It yields the protein CASSPGEAGGDEQFF.